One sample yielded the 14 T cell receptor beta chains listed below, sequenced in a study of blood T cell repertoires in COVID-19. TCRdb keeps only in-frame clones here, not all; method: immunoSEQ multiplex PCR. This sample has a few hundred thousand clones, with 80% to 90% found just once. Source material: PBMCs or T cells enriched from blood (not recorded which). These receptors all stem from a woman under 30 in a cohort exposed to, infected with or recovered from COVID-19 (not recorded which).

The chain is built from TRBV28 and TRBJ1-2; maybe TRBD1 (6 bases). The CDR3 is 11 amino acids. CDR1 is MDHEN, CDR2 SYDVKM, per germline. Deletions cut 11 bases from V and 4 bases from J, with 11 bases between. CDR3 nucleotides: TGTGCCGGAGGGGGGGCCTATGGCTACACCTTC. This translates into CAGGGAYGYTF.

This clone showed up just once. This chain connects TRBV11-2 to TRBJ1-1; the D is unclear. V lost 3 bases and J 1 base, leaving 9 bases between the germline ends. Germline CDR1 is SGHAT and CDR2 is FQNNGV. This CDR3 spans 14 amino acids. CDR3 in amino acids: CASSFSRKNTEAFF. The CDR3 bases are TGTGCCAGCAGCTTCAGCAGGAAGAACACTGAAGCTTTCTTT.

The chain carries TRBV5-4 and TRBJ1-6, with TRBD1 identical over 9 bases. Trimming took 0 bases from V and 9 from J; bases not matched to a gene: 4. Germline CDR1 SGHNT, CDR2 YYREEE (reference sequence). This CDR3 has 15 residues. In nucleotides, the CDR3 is TGTGCCAGCAGCTTGGCACAGGGGGCTGGTTCACCCCTCCACTTT. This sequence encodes CASSLAQGAGSPLHF.

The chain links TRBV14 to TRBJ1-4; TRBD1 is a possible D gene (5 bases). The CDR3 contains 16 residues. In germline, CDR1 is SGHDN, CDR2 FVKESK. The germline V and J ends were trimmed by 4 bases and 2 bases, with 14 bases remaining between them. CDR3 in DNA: TGTGCCAGCAGCCCCCTTGGGGGAGGCACTAATGAAAAACTGTTTTTT. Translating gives CASSPLGGGTNEKLFF.

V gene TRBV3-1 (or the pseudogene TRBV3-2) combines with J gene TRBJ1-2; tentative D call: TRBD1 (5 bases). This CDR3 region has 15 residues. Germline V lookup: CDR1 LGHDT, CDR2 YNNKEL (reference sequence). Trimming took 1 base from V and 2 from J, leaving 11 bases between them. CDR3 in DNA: TGTGCCAGCAGCCAAGGGGGCGCGGGAAACTATGGCTACACCTTC. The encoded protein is CASSQGGAGNYGYTF.

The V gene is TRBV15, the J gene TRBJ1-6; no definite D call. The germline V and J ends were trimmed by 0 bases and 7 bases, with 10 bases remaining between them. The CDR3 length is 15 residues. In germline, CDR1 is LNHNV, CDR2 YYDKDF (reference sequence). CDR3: CATSRDAGRNSPLHF. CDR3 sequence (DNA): TGTGCCACCAGCAGAGATGCGGGGAGGAATTCACCCCTCCACTTT.

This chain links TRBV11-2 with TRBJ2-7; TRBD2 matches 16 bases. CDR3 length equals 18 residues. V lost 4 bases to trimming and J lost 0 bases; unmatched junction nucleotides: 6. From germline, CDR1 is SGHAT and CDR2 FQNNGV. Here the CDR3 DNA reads TGTGCCAGCAGCTCTACCGGGACTAGCGGGAGGGCCTCCTACGAGCAGTACTTC. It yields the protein CASSSTGTSGRASYEQYF. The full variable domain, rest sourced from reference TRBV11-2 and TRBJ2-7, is EAGVAQSPRYKIIEKRQSVAFWCNPISGHATLYWYQQILGQGPKLLIQFQNNGVVDDSQLPKDRFSAERLKGVDSTLKIQPAKLEDSAVYLCASSSTGTSGRASYEQYFGPGTRLTVT.

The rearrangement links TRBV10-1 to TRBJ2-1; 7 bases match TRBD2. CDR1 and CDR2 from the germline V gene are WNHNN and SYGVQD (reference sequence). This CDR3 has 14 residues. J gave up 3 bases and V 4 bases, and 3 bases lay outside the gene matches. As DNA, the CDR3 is TGCGCCAGCAGTGGGTCTAGCGGCTACAATGAGCAGTTCTTC. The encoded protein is CASSGSSGYNEQFF.

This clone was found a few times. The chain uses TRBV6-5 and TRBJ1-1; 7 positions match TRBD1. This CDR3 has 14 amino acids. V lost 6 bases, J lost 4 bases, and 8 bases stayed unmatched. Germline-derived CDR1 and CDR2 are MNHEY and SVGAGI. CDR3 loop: CASRGTDLATEAFF. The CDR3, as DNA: TGTGCCAGCAGAGGGACAGACCTAGCCACTGAAGCTTTCTTT.

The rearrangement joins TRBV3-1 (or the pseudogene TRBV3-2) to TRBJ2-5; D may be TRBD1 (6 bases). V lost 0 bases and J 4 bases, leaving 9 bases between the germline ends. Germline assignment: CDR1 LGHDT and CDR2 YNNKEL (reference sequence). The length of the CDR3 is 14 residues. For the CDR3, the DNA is TGTGCCAGCAGCCAAGATACCAGGGGAGAGACCCAGTACTTC. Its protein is CASSQDTRGETQYF.

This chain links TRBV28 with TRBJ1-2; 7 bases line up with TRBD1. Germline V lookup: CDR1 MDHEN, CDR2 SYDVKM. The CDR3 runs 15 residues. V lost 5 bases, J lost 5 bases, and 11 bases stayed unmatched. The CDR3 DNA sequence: TGTGCCAGCAGTCCAATACAGGGGAAGTCTTATGGCTACACCTTC. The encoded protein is CASSPIQGKSYGYTF.

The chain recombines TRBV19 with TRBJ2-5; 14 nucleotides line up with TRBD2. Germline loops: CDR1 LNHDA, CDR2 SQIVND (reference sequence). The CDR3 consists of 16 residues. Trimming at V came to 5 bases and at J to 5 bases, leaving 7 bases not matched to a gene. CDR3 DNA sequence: TGTGCCAGTAGTCCTCGACTAGCGGGGGGGATGGAGACCCAGTACTTC. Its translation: CASSPRLAGGMETQYF.

CDR3 loop: CASSGGTGRGNSNTGELFF. The CDR3 nucleotides read TGTGCCAGCAGTGGGGGAACGGGGCGGGGAAACTCGAACACCGGGGAGCTGTTTTTT. The V and J genes are TRBV6-1 and TRBJ2-2, with D possibly matching TRBD2 (6 bases). The length of the CDR3 is 19 residues. The V end lost 4 bases, the J end lost 0 bases, and 21 bases lay between the germline ends. Germline loops: CDR1 MNHNS, CDR2 SASEGT.

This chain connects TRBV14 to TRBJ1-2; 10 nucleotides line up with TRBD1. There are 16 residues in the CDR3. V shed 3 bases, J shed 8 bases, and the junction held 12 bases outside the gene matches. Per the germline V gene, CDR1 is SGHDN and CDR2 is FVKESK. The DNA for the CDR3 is TGTGCCAGCAGCCACGGGACAGGGGCCTATTTGGACGGCTACACCTTC. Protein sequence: CASSHGTGAYLDGYTF.